Described below is a single TCR beta chain sequence and its context. This clone was seen just once. Its antigen is still unknown. Base qualities are not recorded, but no much larger clone differs from it by a single base. CDR1 and CDR2, per the germline V gene, are SGHDT and YYEEEE. V is cut by 4 bases and J by 3 bases, and the space between the germline ends is 10 bases. From cysteine to phenylalanine, the CDR3 is 13 amino acids long. Only the CDR3 DNA is retained, 39 bases long and in frame from the first base. This sample stems from a study of beta chain features in type 1 diabetes (dated by TCRdb to 2016 to 2019). Some background on the complete study: No differences in mean age, gender distribution, total cell number or subset yield were found between patients and healthy donors. Across all samples, about 110 million sorted cells were examined, and cell number per subset correlated strongly with RNA yield. The study compared TCRB repertoires of sorted circulating CD4+ T cell subsets between recently diagnosed type 1 diabetes patients and matched healthy donors. Whereas all 28 donors provided naive and central memory subsets, regulatory and stem cell-like memory subsets were isolated from just 8 patients and roughly eight healthy donors. Summary of the overall study and its limitations: Type 1 diabetes patients showed a moderate but significant shortening of TCRB CDR3 length in all four CD4+ subsets. Because cDNA was sequenced instead of genomic DNA, activated cells with high expression could be over-represented, although the groups did not differ in activation or CD3 levels. Naive, central memory and regulatory TCRB repertoires appeared more similar among patients than among healthy donors. At VDJ recombination sites, type 1 diabetes patients had fewer insertions and more deleted nucleotides, which implies abnormalities in thymic rearrangement. Shorter templates might be favored by PCR, yet because patient and control samples were amplified and corrected together, any such skew would affect both groups equally. Because small numbers of individuals were included in the HLA sub-analyses, any influence of HLA type on TCRB rearrangement was left unresolved.

From each donor, a single peripheral blood sample of roughly 0.11 L on average was drawn into heparinised tubes. A BD FACSAria II and a panel including CD45RO, CCR7, CD25, CD127, CD95 and CD27 were used to sort naive, central memory, regulatory and stem cell-like memory CD4+ T cells. Every sorted population had a purity above 95%. PBMCs were separated immediately by Lymphoprep density gradient centrifugation and were stained directly, without being cultured. So that batch effects would be minimized, each experiment stained and sorted samples in pairs, pairing one healthy donor with one patient. The High Capacity cDNA Reverse Transcription Kit was used to reverse transcribe all of the isolated RNA, meaning that expressed TCRB transcripts were what got sequenced. Naive, central memory and regulatory T cell samples underwent deep immunoSEQ sequencing, averaging about 3.5 million total reads per sample. After sorted cells were lysed in RLT buffer, RNA was extracted with DNase-treated RNeasy Micro or Mini kits, with the choice depending on cell number. Each cell subset was processed on its own to prevent cross-contamination, while patient and healthy donor samples were processed together. Using the immunoSEQ multiplex PCR, TCRB sequences were amplified from cDNA into 87-bp fragments spanning the CDR3 region. Sequencing of the amplicons was done on the Illumina HiSeq platform. As for how the authors treated the data: PCR bias was corrected computationally using synthetic template baselines, and reads within Hamming distance 2 were collapsed, with unmergeable singletons discarded. Reads were aligned against IMGT to assign V, D and J genes, CDR3 length and insertions or deletions at six rearrangement sites. Within each subset, clonotype counts were normalized to sorted cell number, and only after that were true diversity and Gini coefficients computed with the tcR R package. The overlap coefficient, calculated on TCRB nucleotide sequences, was used to measure repertoire sharing. Out-of-frame TCRB sequences from naive cells were analyzed to stand in for the pre-selection repertoire. The table was pulled from immuneACCESS by TCRdb, which kept in-frame rearrangements only. Such tables lose some clones; where checked, under half of the loss comes from unresolved V genes, and the rest has no known cause. That table furnishes V, J and clone size, whereas the DNA furnished D and trimming. The sample profile shows almost 350,000 clones; about 18% of them were found once. The biggest ten clones account for about 0.044% of the sample.

Sequenced input: naive CD4+ T cells from blood. Read against the paper, the sample's cell subset or site label means: true naive CD4+ T cells. The clonotype was recovered from a woman aged 18-29 years in good health. Recombination linked TRBV5-6 to TRBJ2-5; tentative D gene TRBD2, with 6 bases matching. This receptor has the CDR3 CASSQGLEETQYF. The DNA sequence is as follows: TGTGCCAGCAGCCAGGGACTCGAAGAGACCCAGTACTTC.